This T cell receptor beta chain was sequenced in a study of Tregs in tolerant kidney transplant recipients. V was cut by 7 bases and J by 1 base, with 7 bases left in between. Germline V CDR1 and CDR2: LNHDA, SQIVND (reference sequence). The length of the CDR3 is 12 residues. Some clones are missing from TCRdb's copy, which holds only in-frame ones; the method was immunoSEQ multiplex PCR. The sample records around 50,000 clones, about 90% being singletons. Study-level findings and limits: Tregs expanded with activated donor B cells seemed most donor-specific.

This clone was seen once. Its antigen is not identified. Recipients received nonmyeloablative bone marrow transplants from related graft donors, with transient mixed chimerism. Unstimulated Tregs (CD4+CD25+CD127-) and CD4+CD25- non-Tregs were sorted from PBMCs. Sequencing was performed on CD8+ T cells from blood (PBMCs), taken 24 months after the transplant. V gene TRBV19 combines with J gene TRBJ1-1; D is ambiguous. This sequence was found in a human patient who received a combined kidney and bone marrow transplant. Part of the T cell pool may stem from the graft donor. The CDR3 is CASTLGNTEAFF. As DNA, the CDR3 is TGTGCCAGTACCCTAGGGAACACTGAAGCTTTCTTT.